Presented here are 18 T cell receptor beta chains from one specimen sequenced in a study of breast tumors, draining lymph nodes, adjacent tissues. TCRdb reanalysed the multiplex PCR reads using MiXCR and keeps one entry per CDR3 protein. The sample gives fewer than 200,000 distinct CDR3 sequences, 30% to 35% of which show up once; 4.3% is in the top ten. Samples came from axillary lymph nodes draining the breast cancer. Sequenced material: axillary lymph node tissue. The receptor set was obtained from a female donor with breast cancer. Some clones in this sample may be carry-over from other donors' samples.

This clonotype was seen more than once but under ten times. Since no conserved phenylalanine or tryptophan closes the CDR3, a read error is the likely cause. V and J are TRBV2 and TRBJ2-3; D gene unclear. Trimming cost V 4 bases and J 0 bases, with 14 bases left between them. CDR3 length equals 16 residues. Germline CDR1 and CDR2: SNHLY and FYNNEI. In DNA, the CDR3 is TGTGCCAGCAGTGGAGCGCTAAGTGCTAGCACAGATACGCAGTATTTA. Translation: CASSGALSASTDTQYL.

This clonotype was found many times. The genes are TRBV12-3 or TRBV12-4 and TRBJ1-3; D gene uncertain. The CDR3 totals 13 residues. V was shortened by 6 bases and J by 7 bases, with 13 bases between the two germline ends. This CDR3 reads CASSTALENTIYF. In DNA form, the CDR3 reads TGTGCCAGCAGCACCGCCCTAGAGAACACCATATATTTT.

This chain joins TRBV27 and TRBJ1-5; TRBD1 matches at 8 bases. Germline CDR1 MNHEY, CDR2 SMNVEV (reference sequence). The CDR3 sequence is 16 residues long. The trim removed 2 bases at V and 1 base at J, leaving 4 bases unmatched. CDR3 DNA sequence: TGTGCCAGCAGTTTAGCTCAGGGGGCGAGCAATCAGCCCCAGCATTTT. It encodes CASSLAQGASNQPQHF.

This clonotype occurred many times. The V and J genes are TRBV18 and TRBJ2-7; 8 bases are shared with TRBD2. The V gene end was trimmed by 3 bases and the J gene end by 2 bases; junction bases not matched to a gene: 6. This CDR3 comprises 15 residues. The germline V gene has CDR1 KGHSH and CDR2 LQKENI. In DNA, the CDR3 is TGTGCCAGCTCACCCCGGGGGGGCCTCACCTACGAGCAGTACTTC. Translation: CASSPRGGLTYEQYF.

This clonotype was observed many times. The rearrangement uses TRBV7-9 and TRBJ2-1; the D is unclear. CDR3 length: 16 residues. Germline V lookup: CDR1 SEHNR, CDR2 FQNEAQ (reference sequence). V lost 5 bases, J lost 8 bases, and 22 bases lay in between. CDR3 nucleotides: TGTGCCAGCAGCGCCCGCCTTCCCAGGAACAATGATGAGCAGTTCTTC. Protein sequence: CASSARLPRNNDEQFF.

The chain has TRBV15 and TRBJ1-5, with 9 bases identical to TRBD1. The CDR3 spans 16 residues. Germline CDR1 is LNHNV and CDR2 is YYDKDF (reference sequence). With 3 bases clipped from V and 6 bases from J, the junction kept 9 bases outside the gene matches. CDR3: CATSSLTGGIGQPQHF. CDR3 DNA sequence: TGTGCCACCAGCAGTTTAACAGGGGGCATAGGTCAGCCCCAGCATTTT.

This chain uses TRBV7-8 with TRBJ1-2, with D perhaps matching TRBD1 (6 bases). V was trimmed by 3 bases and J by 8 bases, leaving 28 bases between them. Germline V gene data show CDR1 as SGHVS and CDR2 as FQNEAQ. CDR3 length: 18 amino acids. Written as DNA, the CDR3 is TGTGCCAGCAGCTTCCTGCTAGCGGGAGAAGGGACCGGGGGCGGCTACACCTTC. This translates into CASSFLLAGEGTGGGYTF.

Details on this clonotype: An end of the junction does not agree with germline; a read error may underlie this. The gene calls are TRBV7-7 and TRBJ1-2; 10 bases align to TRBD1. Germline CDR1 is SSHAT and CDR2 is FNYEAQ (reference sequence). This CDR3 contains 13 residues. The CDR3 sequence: CASSAGLDRGVVF. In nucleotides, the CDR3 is TGTGCTAGCAGCGCCGGACTGGACAGGGGGGTCGTCTTC.

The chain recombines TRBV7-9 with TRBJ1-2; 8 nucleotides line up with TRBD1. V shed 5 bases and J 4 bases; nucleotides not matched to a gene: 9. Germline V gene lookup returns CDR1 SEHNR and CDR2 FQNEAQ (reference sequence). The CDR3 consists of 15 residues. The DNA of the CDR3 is TGTGCCAGCAGCACCCGAGGACAGGGAAGCTATGGCTACACCTTC. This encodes CASSTRGQGSYGYTF.

CDR3 region: CATSSLDGRGFTGELFF. The CDR3 coding sequence is TGTGCCACCAGCAGCTTGGACGGGCGGGGGTTCACCGGGGAGCTGTTTTTT. The chain combines TRBV15 with TRBJ2-2; 7 bases fit TRBD2. CDR3 size: 17 residues. The germline V gene has CDR1 LNHNV and CDR2 YYDKDF (reference sequence). Germline trimming cut 3 bases from V and 4 bases from J; bases unmatched to any gene: 11.

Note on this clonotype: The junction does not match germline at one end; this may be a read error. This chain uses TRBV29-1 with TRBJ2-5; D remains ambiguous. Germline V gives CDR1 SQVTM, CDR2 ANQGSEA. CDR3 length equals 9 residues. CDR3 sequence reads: CSVETTPDF. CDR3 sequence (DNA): TGCAGCGTTGAGACGACCCCCGACTTC.

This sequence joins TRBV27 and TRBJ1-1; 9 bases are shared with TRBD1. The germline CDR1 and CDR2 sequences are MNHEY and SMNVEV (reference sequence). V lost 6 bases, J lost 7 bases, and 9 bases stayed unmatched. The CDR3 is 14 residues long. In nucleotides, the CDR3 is TGTGCCAGCAGCTTAGGGGGACAGGGTAATGAAGCTTTCTTT. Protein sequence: CASSLGGQGNEAFF.

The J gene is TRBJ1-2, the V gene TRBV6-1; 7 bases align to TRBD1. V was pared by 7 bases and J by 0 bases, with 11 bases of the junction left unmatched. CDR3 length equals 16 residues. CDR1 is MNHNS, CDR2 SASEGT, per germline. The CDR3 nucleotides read TGTGCCAGCACCAGACAGGGTAGGAACGCTAACTATGGCTACACCTTC. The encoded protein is CASTRQGRNANYGYTF.

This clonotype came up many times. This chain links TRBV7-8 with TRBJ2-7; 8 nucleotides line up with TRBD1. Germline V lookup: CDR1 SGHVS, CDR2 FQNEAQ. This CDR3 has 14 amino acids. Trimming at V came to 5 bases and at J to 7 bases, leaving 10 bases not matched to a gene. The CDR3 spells CASSPGSRGLEQYF. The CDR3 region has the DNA TGTGCCAGCAGCCCAGGTAGCAGGGGGCTAGAGCAGTACTTC. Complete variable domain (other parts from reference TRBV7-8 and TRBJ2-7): GAGVSQSPRYKVAKRGQDVALRCDPISGHVSLFWYQQALGQGPEFLTYFQNEAQLDKSGLPSDRFFAERPEGSVSTLKIQRTQQEDSAVYLCASSPGSRGLEQYFGPGTRLTVT.

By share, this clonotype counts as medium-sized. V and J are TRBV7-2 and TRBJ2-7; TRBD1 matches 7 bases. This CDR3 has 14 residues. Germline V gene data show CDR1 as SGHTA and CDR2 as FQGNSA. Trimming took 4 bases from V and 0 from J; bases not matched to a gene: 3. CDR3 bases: TGTGCCAGCAGCTGGGGACAGAGCTCCTACGAGCAGTACTTC. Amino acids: CASSWGQSSYEQYF.

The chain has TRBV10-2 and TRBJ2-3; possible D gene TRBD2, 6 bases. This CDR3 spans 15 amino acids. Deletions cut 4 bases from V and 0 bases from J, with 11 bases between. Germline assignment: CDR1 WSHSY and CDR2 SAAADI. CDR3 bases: TGCGCCAGCAGTGGATCCGGGACTAGCACAGATACGCAGTATTTT. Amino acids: CASSGSGTSTDTQYF.

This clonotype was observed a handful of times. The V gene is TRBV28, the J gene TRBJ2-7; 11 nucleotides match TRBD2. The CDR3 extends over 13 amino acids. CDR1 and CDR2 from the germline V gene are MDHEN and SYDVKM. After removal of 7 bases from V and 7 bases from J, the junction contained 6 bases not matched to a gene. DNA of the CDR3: TGTGCCAGCACCACTAGCGGGAGAGGGGAGCAGTACTTC. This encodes CASTTSGRGEQYF.

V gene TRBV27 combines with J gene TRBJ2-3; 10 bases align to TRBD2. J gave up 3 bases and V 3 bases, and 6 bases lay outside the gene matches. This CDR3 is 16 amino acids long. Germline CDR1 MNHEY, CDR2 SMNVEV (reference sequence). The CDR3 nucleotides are TGTGCCAGCAGTTTGGGACCGGGACTAGCGACAGATACGCAGTATTTT. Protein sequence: CASSLGPGLATDTQYF.